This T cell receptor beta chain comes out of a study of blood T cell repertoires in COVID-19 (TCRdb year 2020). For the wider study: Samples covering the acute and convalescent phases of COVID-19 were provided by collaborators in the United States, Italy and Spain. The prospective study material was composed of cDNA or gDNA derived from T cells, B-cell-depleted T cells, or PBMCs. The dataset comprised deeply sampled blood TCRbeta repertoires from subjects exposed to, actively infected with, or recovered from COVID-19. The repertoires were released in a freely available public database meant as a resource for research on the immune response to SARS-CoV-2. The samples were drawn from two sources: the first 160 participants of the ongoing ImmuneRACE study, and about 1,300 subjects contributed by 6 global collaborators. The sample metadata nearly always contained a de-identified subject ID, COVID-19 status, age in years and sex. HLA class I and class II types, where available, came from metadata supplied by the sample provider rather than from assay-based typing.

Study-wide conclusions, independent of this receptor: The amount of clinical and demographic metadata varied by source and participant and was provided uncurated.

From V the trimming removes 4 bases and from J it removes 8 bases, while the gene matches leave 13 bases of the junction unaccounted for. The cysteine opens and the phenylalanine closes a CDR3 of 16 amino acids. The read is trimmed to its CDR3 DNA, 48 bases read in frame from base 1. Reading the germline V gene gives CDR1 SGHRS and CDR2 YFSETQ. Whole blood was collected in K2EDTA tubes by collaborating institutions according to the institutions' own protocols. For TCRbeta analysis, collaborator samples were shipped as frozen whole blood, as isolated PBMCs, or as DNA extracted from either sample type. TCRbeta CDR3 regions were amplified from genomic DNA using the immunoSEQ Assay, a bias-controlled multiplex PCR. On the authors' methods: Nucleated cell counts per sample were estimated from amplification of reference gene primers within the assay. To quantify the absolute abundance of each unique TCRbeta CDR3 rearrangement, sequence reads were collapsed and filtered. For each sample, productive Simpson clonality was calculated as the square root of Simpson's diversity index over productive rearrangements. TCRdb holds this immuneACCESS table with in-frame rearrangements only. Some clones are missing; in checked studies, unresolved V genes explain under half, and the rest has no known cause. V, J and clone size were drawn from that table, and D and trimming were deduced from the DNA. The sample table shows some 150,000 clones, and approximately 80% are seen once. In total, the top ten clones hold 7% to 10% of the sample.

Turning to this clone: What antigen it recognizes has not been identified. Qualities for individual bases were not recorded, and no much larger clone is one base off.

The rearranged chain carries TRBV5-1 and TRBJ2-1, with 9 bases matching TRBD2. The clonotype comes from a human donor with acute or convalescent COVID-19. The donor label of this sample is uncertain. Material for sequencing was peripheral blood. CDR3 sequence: CASSGVGGGASHEQFF. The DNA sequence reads TGCGCCAGCAGCGGCGTTGGCGGGGGGGCCAGTCATGAGCAGTTCTTC.